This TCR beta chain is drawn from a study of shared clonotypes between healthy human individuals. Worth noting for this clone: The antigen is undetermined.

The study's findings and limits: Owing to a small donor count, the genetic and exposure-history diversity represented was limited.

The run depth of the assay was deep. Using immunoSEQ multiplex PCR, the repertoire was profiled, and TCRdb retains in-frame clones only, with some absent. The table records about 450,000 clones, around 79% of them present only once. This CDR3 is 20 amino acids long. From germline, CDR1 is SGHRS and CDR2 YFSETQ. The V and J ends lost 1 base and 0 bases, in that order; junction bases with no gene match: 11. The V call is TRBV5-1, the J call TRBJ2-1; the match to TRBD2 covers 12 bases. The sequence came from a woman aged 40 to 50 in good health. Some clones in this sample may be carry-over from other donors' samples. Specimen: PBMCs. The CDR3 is CASSLPTLAGGTSSYNEQFF. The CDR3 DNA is TGCGCCAGCAGCTTGCCTACACTAGCGGGAGGAACTAGCTCCTACAATGAGCAGTTCTTC.